Listed below are T cell receptor beta chains from one sample, sequenced in a study of CD4 T cells in relation to SARS-CoV-2 and coronaviruses. What these receptors recognize is not known. The repertoire was sequenced with immunoSEQ multiplex PCR; TCRdb's copy has only in-frame clones and lacks some. The top ten hold around a fifth of the sample, which has about 27,000 clones, 73% seen once. Sequencing input: CD4+ T cells from PBMCs, cultured in vitro. Receptors originate from a human donor in good health. The CDR3 runs from the conserved cysteine through the conserved F or W. D genes are given only for firm matches. Expanded clones are given a class, and other clones once, few, many or no size at all.

J | D | size | V | DNA | CDR3
TRBJ2-7 | TRBD2 | NA | TRBV11-1 | TGTGCCAGCAGCTTAGCTAGCGGGAAATACGAGCAGTACTTC | CASSLASGKYEQYF
TRBJ1-1 | NA | NA | TRBV27 | TGTGCCAGCAGTTTATTTAGGGGGACTGAAGCTTTCTTT | CASSLFRGTEAFF
TRBJ2-3 | NA | NA | TRBV3-1/TRBV3-2 | TGTGCCAGCAGCCAAGGGGCTACCCCTACCTGGTATTTT | CASSQGATPTWYF
TRBJ1-2 | TRBD1 | NA | TRBV4-1 | TGCGCCAGCAGCCAACCGACAGGGAAGGATGGCTACACCTTC | CASSQPTGKDGYTF
TRBJ2-7 | NA | NA | TRBV30 | TGTGCCTGGACGCAGGGTTCGTCCTACGAGCAGTACTTC | CAWTQGSSYEQYF
TRBJ2-7 | NA | NA | TRBV10-3 | TGTGCCATCAGGGGGGCAGGGCCCAGCTCCTACGAGCAGTACTTC | CAIRGAGPSSYEQYF
TRBJ2-7 | NA | NA | TRBV5-1 | TGCGCCAGCAGCCGTGGGGGGTCTTCCCAAGGTCGTGAGCAGTACTTC | CASSRGGSSQGREQYF
TRBJ1-2 | NA | NA | TRBV7-9 | TGTGCCAGCAGCTTAGGCTGGCGACAGACAACCTCTAACTATGGCTACACCTTC | CASSLGWRQTTSNYGYTF
TRBJ1-3 | NA | NA | TRBV11-3 | TGTGCCAGCAGCTTAATAAACACCATATATTTT | CASSLINTIYF
TRBJ2-1 | NA | NA | TRBV3-1/TRBV3-2 | TGTGCCAGCAGCAACCTGACTAGGGGTGAGCAGTTCTTC | CASSNLTRGEQFF
TRBJ1-4 | TRBD1 | NA | TRBV27 | TGTGCCAGCAGTTTAAGGTCAGGGGGCGGCGGTGAAAAACTGTTTTTT | CASSLRSGGGGEKLFF
TRBJ2-3 | TRBD1 | NA | TRBV5-1 | TGCGCCAGCAGCTTGGGGACAGGCCGCACAGATACGCAGTATTTT | CASSLGTGRTDTQYF
TRBJ2-5 | NA | NA | TRBV3-1/TRBV3-2 | TGTGCCAGCAGCCAAGAAAGCCGGGTCCAAGAGACCCAGTACTTC | CASSQESRVQETQYF
TRBJ2-3 | NA | NA | TRBV5-1 | TGCGCCAGCAGAAACAGGGGAGGTACGCAGTATTTT | CASRNRGGTQYF
TRBJ2-2 | NA | few | TRBV10-3 | TGTGCCATCACAAACACCGGGGAGCTGTTTTTT | CAITNTGELFF
TRBJ1-2 | NA | few | TRBV7-9 | TGTGCCAGCAGCGGGTCACTATCGGATGGCTACACCTTC | CASSGSLSDGYTF
TRBJ2-7 | NA | NA | TRBV7-9 | TGTGCCAGCAGCTTAACTTCATACGAGCAGTACTTC | CASSLTSYEQYF
TRBJ1-4 | NA | NA | TRBV12-3/TRBV12-4 | TGTGCCAGCAGGGGCAGGGGAAAACTGTTTTTT | CASRGRGKLFF
TRBJ2-7 | NA | NA | TRBV14 | TGTGCCAGCAGCCAAGAGTCCTACGAGCAGTACTTC | CASSQESYEQYF
TRBJ2-1 | TRBD2 | NA | TRBV3-1/TRBV3-2 | TGTGCCAGCAGCCCGATGCTAGCGGCAACCTACAATGAGCAGTTCTTC | CASSPMLAATYNEQFF
TRBJ2-7 | TRBD1 | NA | TRBV28 | TGTGCCAGCAGTTTAGGTCGACAGGGGGCGAGCGAGCAGTACTTC | CASSLGRQGASEQYF
TRBJ2-5 | TRBD2 | NA | TRBV2 | TGTGCCAGCAGTCATGACGGGGGGGAGACCCAGTACTTC | CASSHDGGETQYF
TRBJ1-4 | NA | NA | TRBV14 | TGTGCCAGCAGCGTAGTGAATGAAAAACTGTTTTTT | CASSVVNEKLFF
TRBJ2-7 | NA | NA | TRBV27 | TGTGCCAGCAGTCCTTCGGGAGCCCACGAGCAGTACTTC | CASSPSGAHEQYF
TRBJ1-5 | NA | NA | TRBV5-8 | TGTGCCAGCAGACCGGACAGTAGGGCCCAGCCCCAGCATTTT | CASRPDSRAQPQHF
TRBJ2-7 | NA | NA | TRBV9 | TGTGCCAGCAGCGTAGGTACTAGCCACACCTACGAGCAGTACTTC | CASSVGTSHTYEQYF
TRBJ2-5 | NA | NA | TRBV28 | TGTGCCAGCAGTTTATTAAGGGGGAGATCGACACACATCGAAGAGACCCAGTACTTC | CASSLLRGRSTHIEETQYF
TRBJ1-4 | NA | NA | TRBV5-1 | TGCGCCAGCAGCTTGGGGGCCTTCGAAACTAATGAAAAACTGTTTTTT | CASSLGAFETNEKLFF
TRBJ2-1 | NA | NA | TRBV29-1 | TGCAGCGTTGAACGGGACTACAATGAGCAGTTCTTC | CSVERDYNEQFF
TRBJ1-1 | NA | NA | TRBV12-3/TRBV12-4 | TGTGCCAGCAGCCCCGACGGGGGCAGGGCTTTCTTT | CASSPDGGRAFF
TRBJ2-1 | NA | NA | TRBV19 | TGTGCCAGTAGTATAGATCTAGCTGAGCAGTTCTTC | CASSIDLAEQFF
TRBJ2-1 | NA | NA | TRBV5-1 | TGCGCCAGCAGCTTGGTGGGGGGCTCATTGAATGAGCAGTTCTTC | CASSLVGGSLNEQFF
TRBJ1-6 | TRBD1 | NA | TRBV2 | TGTGCCAGCAGTGAATGGGGGGACAGGGCTAATTCACCCCTCCACTTT | CASSEWGDRANSPLHF
TRBJ2-1 | NA | medium-sized | TRBV5-1 | TGCGCCAGCAGCTTGGAGGCAGCAAATTCCTACAATGAGCAGTTCTTC | CASSLEAANSYNEQFF
TRBJ1-1 | TRBD1 | NA | TRBV3-1/TRBV3-2 | TGTGCCAGCAGCCAAGCCGACAGGGGGCGGGCTTTCTTT | CASSQADRGRAFF
TRBJ1-2 | NA | NA | TRBV18 | TGTGCCAGCTCACCGTCCGCGACCACCATTGGCTACACCTTC | CASSPSATTIGYTF
TRBJ2-7 | TRBD2 | NA | TRBV5-1 | TGCGCCAGCAGCTGGACTAGCGGGAGCTACGAGCAGTACTTC | CASSWTSGSYEQYF
TRBJ2-1 | NA | NA | TRBV3-1/TRBV3-2 | TGTGCCAGCAGGCCCGGACTCCCCCTCCAAGATGAGCAGTTCTTC | CASRPGLPLQDEQFF
TRBJ1-1 | NA | NA | TRBV5-1 | TGCGCCAGCAGCTGGGGGGGCATAAACCCCACTGAAGCTTTCTTT | CASSWGGINPTEAFF
TRBJ2-7 | NA | NA | TRBV5-1 | TGCGCCAGCAGCGACACCTACGAGCAGTACTTC | CASSDTYEQYF
TRBJ1-4 | NA | NA | TRBV4-3 | TGCGCCAGCAGTCGGGAGGGGGGAAAACTGTTTTTT | CASSREGGKLFF
TRBJ1-1 | NA | NA | TRBV6-6 | TGTGCCAGCACCAGACTGGGGCCATTGGGAGCTTTCTTT | CASTRLGPLGAFF
TRBJ2-2 | NA | NA | TRBV12-3/TRBV12-4 | TGTGCCAGCAGTTTCGGCAGCACCGGGGAGCTGTTTTTT | CASSFGSTGELFF
TRBJ2-7 | NA | NA | TRBV5-1 | TGCGCCAGCAGCTTGCGGGGTCGAGGGGACGTCTTGAGCGAGCAGTACTTC | CASSLRGRGDVLSEQYF
TRBJ2-3 | NA | NA | TRBV9 | TGTGCCAGCAGCGTAGATAGGGGGGGCCAGGCAGATACGCAGTATTTT | CASSVDRGGQADTQYF
TRBJ2-7 | TRBD1 | NA | TRBV7-8 | TGTGCCAGCAGCCCAAGCAGGGACAGTCCCCACGAGCAGTACTTC | CASSPSRDSPHEQYF